Described below is a single T cell receptor (beta chain) sequence and its context. Its antigen remains unknown. The source of the sample is a study of early stage breast cancer tumors. Study-wide background: About 80% of the 16 invasive tumors were ER+, PR+ and HER2-.

Findings and limits, study-wide: Tumors had around 2.5-fold higher T cell density than normal breast. Most shared enriched TCRB sequences were commonly generated ones. Unsorted bulk genomic DNA sequencing lacked pairing and functional marker data.

CDR1 and CDR2 from the germline V gene are LGHNA and YSLEER. CDR3 length equals 17 residues. V lost 3 bases and J lost 1, with 18 bases in between. TCRdb's copy holds only in-frame clones and misses some; the assay was immunoSEQ multiplex PCR. The repertoire includes around 9,800 clones, under 85% of them detected once, and roughly 14% sits in the top ten. This rearrangement joins TRBV4-3 to TRBJ2-5; a weak D match, TRBD1 (6 bases). The sequence was collected from a person between 70 and 80 years old with breast cancer. The sequencing sample was made of breast tumor tissue. The CDR3 DNA is TGCGCCAGCAGCCATGACCCACCGGGACACAGCCAAGAGACCCAGTACTTC. It codes for CASSHDPPGHSQETQYF.